This note documents a single T cell receptor beta chain sequence. This sample stems from a study of Ad26.COV2.S vaccination and SARS-CoV-2 variants. Looking at the study overall: The donor was enrolled in the Ad26.COV2.S arm of the COV1001 trial.

Clones were read by immunoSEQ multiplex PCR, and TCRdb kept only the in-frame ones, dropping some. This table holds hundreds of thousands of clones, roughly 90% found once. The sample's treatment: some 19 received Ad26.COV2.S at low or high dose, single or two shots; five or six received placebo; per-sample allocation not given. Samples came from day 63 after the first vaccine or placebo injection. The CDR3 totals 16 residues. Germline CDR1 reads KGHDR; CDR2 reads SFDVKD. V shed 7 bases, J shed 3 bases, and the junction held 11 bases outside the gene matches. This chain links TRBV24-1 with TRBJ2-4, with 7 bases that match TRBD2. This TCR was recovered from a person aged 18-60 years who received the Ad26.COV2.S COVID-19 vaccine or a placebo. The material was peripheral blood, obtained in a trial of Ad26.COV2.S vaccine versus placebo. The CDR3 DNA sequence: TGTGCCACCAGGGGGGGAGCGGGAATGAGCAAAAACATTCAGTACTTC. This sequence encodes CATRGGAGMSKNIQYF.